The source of this T cell receptor beta chain is a study of human T cells and chemical hapten exposure. Study summary: Small discrepancies in pooled library volume mainly accounted for the varying TCR yields per sample.

The CDR3 has 16 residues. The junction had 10 bases not matched to a gene; V was cut back by 6 bases and J by 5 bases. In germline, CDR1 is LNHNV, CDR2 YYDKDF (reference sequence). In the original workflow: Across samples, TCR counts had a median of roughly 98,000 and ranged from about 23,224 to 700,000. TCRdb called the RACE reads again in MiXCR, with one record for every CDR3 protein. The V and J calls and clone size come from TCRdb's table, not from the authors' own analysis. The table has fewer than 85,000 distinct CDR3 sequences, around 8.7% seen once. Time point defined: healthy volunteer bleed at 6 weeks. Unfractionated whole blood yielded the extracted total RNA.

The material sequenced was whole blood. This TCR came from a male donor in good health. Some clones in this sample may be carry-over from other donors' samples. The V call is TRBV15, the J call TRBJ2-5; 12 nucleotides align to TRBD1. The CDR3 here is CATSTPGQGAFETQYF. CDR3 nucleotide sequence: TGTGCCACCAGTACGCCGGGACAGGGGGCTTTCGAGACCCAGTACTTC. Full variable domain (remainder filled in from reference TRBV15 and TRBJ2-5): DAMVIQNPRYQVTQFGKPVTLSCSQTLNHNVMYWYQQKSSQAPKLLFHYYDKDFNNEADTPDNFQSRRPNTSFCFLDIRSPGLGDTAMYLCATSTPGQGAFETQYFGPGTRLLVL.